The clone carrying this T cell receptor (beta chain) occurred a few times. The data originate from a study of blood T cell repertoires in COVID-19. Turning to the study itself: PBMCs, B-cell-depleted T cells, or T cells provided the cDNA or gDNA that made up the material.

Per the germline V gene, CDR1 is MNHEY and CDR2 is SMNVEV (reference sequence). With V trimmed by 4 bases and J by 4 bases, 9 bases remained unmatched. The CDR3 extends over 16 amino acids. The method was immunoSEQ multiplex PCR; TCRdb's version includes in-frame clones alone and lacks a portion of them. The table has some 460,000 clones, around 89% seen once. Sequences were obtained from peripheral blood. This TCR was sampled from a woman aged 30 to 39 with acute or convalescent COVID-19. V gene TRBV27 combines with J gene TRBJ1-5, with 8 bases that match TRBD1. CDR3 residues: CASSSLLTGANQPQHF. Written as DNA, the CDR3 is TGTGCCAGCAGTTCCCTACTGACAGGGGCAAATCAGCCCCAGCATTTT.